Listed here are 16 T cell receptor beta chains from one sample, sequenced in a study of cytomegalovirus exposure and HLA in healthy donors. The PCR used 60 Vbeta and 13 Jbeta primers. Profiled with immunoSEQ multiplex PCR; TCRdb holds only in-frame clones, not every one. Of more than 100,000 clones listed, 75% to 90% are singletons. Sequenced: PBMCs. The receptor source for this set is a man aged 25 to 40 in good health and CMV-seronegative.

This clone came up once. The genes are TRBV10-3 and TRBJ1-2; 7 positions match TRBD1. The CDR3 has 14 amino acids. Germline V gene sequence: CDR1 ENHRY, CDR2 SYGVKD. V lost 2 bases, J lost 3 bases, and 3 bases stayed unmatched. CDR3 residues: CAISETGTDYGYTF. As DNA, the CDR3 is TGTGCCATCAGTGAGACCGGGACAGACTATGGCTACACCTTC.

The chain combines TRBV5-1 with TRBJ2-7; 11 bases map to TRBD1. The ends lost 4 bases at V and 6 bases at J; junction bases unmatched: 6. This CDR3 is built from 14 residues. Germline loops: CDR1 SGHRS, CDR2 YFSETQ. The DNA for the CDR3 is TGCGCCAGCAGCCCGGACAGGGGGCCCCTCGAGCAGTACTTC. Translation: CASSPDRGPLEQYF.

V and J are TRBV6-5 and TRBJ1-2; 9 bases align to TRBD1. Germline-derived CDR1 and CDR2 are MNHEY and SVGAGI. The CDR3 runs 15 residues. Germline trimming cut 9 bases from V and 6 bases from J; bases unmatched to any gene: 14. The CDR3 is CASNDRGTFSDGYTF. The CDR3 DNA reads TGTGCCAGTAATGACAGGGGGACATTTTCGGATGGCTACACCTTC.

The chain joins TRBV7-2 to TRBJ1-6; perhaps TRBD1 as D (5 bases). Germline CDR1 SGHTA, CDR2 FQGNSA. CDR3 length: 14 residues. Trimming cost V 6 bases and J 6 bases, with 12 bases left between them. The CDR3, as DNA: TGTGCCAGCAGGCAGGGAGGTTCTAATTCACCCCTCCACTTT. It translates to CASRQGGSNSPLHF.

V usage is TRBV4-3 and J usage is TRBJ2-7; 14 positions match TRBD2. Trimming took 0 bases from V and 7 from J; bases not matched to a gene: 5. In germline, CDR1 is LGHNA, CDR2 YSLEER. The CDR3 spans 16 residues. The CDR3 DNA reads as TGCGCCAGCAGCCAAGACTGGACTAGCGGGGGGTATGAGCAGTACTTC. Translated: CASSQDWTSGGYEQYF.

The chain uses TRBV27 and TRBJ1-1, with D perhaps matching TRBD1 (6 bases). V lost 7 bases and J lost 5, with 11 bases in between. CDR1 and CDR2 from the germline V gene are MNHEY and SMNVEV (reference sequence). This CDR3 comprises 12 residues. This chain's CDR3 is CASNRVGTEAFF. CDR3 nucleotides: TGTGCCAGCAACAGGGTGGGGACTGAAGCTTTCTTT.

This chain links TRBV11-2 with TRBJ1-1; TRBD1 matches 7 bases. This CDR3 is 13 amino acids long. Germline V gene lookup returns CDR1 SGHAT and CDR2 FQNNGV. V dropped 5 bases and J dropped 4; count of bases not matched to a gene: 4. The CDR3 DNA sequence: TGTGCCAGCAGCAAAGACAGGGCCACTGAAGCTTTCTTT. Its protein is CASSKDRATEAFF.

The V and J genes are TRBV7-8 and TRBJ2-3, with D perhaps TRBD2 (5 bases). The germline V gene has CDR1 SGHVS and CDR2 FQNEAQ. The CDR3 is 14 amino acids. V was clipped by 3 bases and J by 2 bases, with 9 bases between them. CDR3: CASSFWEITDTQYF. The CDR3 DNA sequence: TGTGCCAGCAGCTTCTGGGAGATCACAGATACGCAGTATTTT.

V usage is TRBV6-1 and J usage is TRBJ2-3; 11 bases are shared with TRBD2. V was pared by 1 base and J by 3 bases, with 3 bases of the junction left unmatched. This CDR3 spans 16 amino acids. The germline V gene has CDR1 MNHNS and CDR2 SASEGT. The CDR3 sequence is CASSEGLAGGTDTQYF. The CDR3 nucleotides are TGTGCCAGCAGTGAAGGGCTAGCGGGGGGAACAGATACGCAGTATTTT.

The CDR3 here is CASSPPPGYTF. DNA of the CDR3: TGTGCCAGCAGTCCTCCTCCTGGCTACACCTTC. The chain uses TRBV28 and TRBJ1-2; no definite D call. The V gene lost 5 bases and the J gene lost 7 bases, with 8 bases spanning the gap. From germline, CDR1 is MDHEN and CDR2 SYDVKM. This CDR3 is built from 11 residues.

The CDR3 coding sequence is TGTGCCAGCAGTGAACAACTAGCGGGGGCCGGGGAGCTGTTTTTT. Translated: CASSEQLAGAGELFF. The chain couples TRBV6-1 to TRBJ2-2; the match to TRBD2 covers 11 bases. V shed 2 bases, J shed 6 bases, and the junction held 2 bases outside the gene matches. Per germline, CDR1 MNHNS and CDR2 SASEGT. This CDR3 is 15 amino acids long.

The CDR3 bases are TGTGCCAGCAGACCCACAGGGGCCGGAGAGACCCAGTACTTC. Translated, it gives CASRPTGAGETQYF. The chain combines TRBV28 with TRBJ2-5, with 7 bases matching TRBD1. With V trimmed by 6 bases and J by 4 bases, 8 bases remained unmatched. CDR1 is MDHEN and CDR2 is SYDVKM in the germline V gene. The CDR3 extends over 14 amino acids.

Remarks on this clone: An end of the junction differs from the germline gene, which may be a read error. The J gene is TRBJ2-4, the V gene TRBV7-9; a weak D match, TRBD2 (9 bases). CDR1 SEHNR and CDR2 FQNEAQ come from the germline V gene (reference sequence). This CDR3 spans 18 amino acids. Here the CDR3 DNA reads TGTGCCAGCAGCCACCAGGGGGCGCAGGGACTAGCCAAAAACAGTCAGTACTTC. Translated: CASSHQGAQGLAKNSQYF.

This clone occurred a few times. The chain combines TRBV9 with TRBJ1-6; TRBD1 might be the D (5 bases). Trimming removed 3 bases at V and 8 bases at J, with 12 bases between. The CDR3 length is 14 residues. CDR1 SGDLS and CDR2 YYNGEE come from the germline V gene. DNA for the CDR3: TGTGCCAGCAGCGAACAGGCTGCAGATTCACCCCTCCACTTT. It specifies CASSEQAADSPLHF.

This sequence joins TRBV29-1 and TRBJ2-7; 8 bases map to TRBD1. Germline-derived CDR1 and CDR2 are SQVTM and ANQGSEA. The CDR3 length is 14 residues. J lost 2 bases, V lost 4 bases, and 7 bases had no gene match. The CDR3 DNA follows: TGCAGCGTTGGGGGACAGGCGGGAACCTACGAGCAGTACTTC. This gives the protein CSVGGQAGTYEQYF.

This clone has a handful of counts. The V gene is TRBV2, the J gene TRBJ1-1; D is possibly TRBD1 (6 bases). Trimming cost V 6 bases and J 2 bases, with 10 bases left between them. This CDR3 region has 13 residues. The V gene's germline CDR1 is SNHLY and CDR2 FYNNEI. The CDR3 here is CASSGTFNTEAFF. Written as DNA, the CDR3 is TGTGCCAGCAGCGGGACATTTAACACTGAAGCTTTCTTT.